These 10 T cell receptor beta chains were all obtained from the same sample, sequenced in a study of blood T cell repertoires in COVID-19. This table comes from immunoSEQ multiplex PCR, and its TCRdb copy is limited to in-frame clones, with some not included. The table includes some 140,000 clones, about 90% detected once. The specimen was peripheral blood. These receptors were collected from a man in his fifties with acute or convalescent COVID-19.

The rearrangement links TRBV5-6 to TRBJ2-3; 10 positions agree with TRBD2. The CDR3 spans 18 residues. Germline V gene sequence: CDR1 SGHDT, CDR2 YYEEEE. Trimming took 2 bases from V and 4 from J; bases not matched to a gene: 13. The chain's CDR3 is CASSFASGSRINADTQYF. DNA of the CDR3: TGTGCCAGCAGCTTCGCTAGCGGGAGTCGGATTAATGCAGATACGCAGTATTTT.

This clone was seen only once. The chain recombines TRBV4-1 with TRBJ2-4; TRBD2 might be the D (7 bases). The length of the CDR3 is 14 residues. Germline CDR1 MGHRA, CDR2 YSYEKL. Trimming pared 4 bases from V and 9 bases from J, leaving 16 bases between. The CDR3 DNA sequence: TGCGCCAGCAGCCTCCAAGGGGGGGGCGGCATTCAGTACTTC. The encoded protein is CASSLQGGGGIQYF.

The chain uses TRBV28 and TRBJ2-1; possibly TRBD2 for D (5 bases). CDR1 is MDHEN, CDR2 SYDVKM, per germline. The V gene lost 1 base and the J gene lost 5 bases, with 15 bases spanning the gap. This CDR3 has 16 residues. The CDR3 loop reads CASSLLAQRSDNEQFF. The DNA of the CDR3 is TGTGCCAGCAGTTTATTAGCCCAGCGGAGCGACAATGAGCAGTTCTTC.

The chain is built from TRBV7-9 and TRBJ1-1; tentatively, D is TRBD1 (6 bases). Trimming shortened V by 5 bases and J by 1 base, and 8 bases separated the two germline ends. The CDR3 spans 13 residues. Germline loops: CDR1 SEHNR, CDR2 FQNEAQ (reference sequence). The DNA for the CDR3 is TGTGCCAGCAGCCCAGGGGAGAACACTGAAGCTTTCTTT. Protein product: CASSPGENTEAFF.

The gene calls are TRBV3-1 (or the pseudogene TRBV3-2) and TRBJ2-1; 12 bases line up with TRBD2. Germline loops: CDR1 LGHDT, CDR2 YNNKEL (reference sequence). J was trimmed by 8 bases and V by 6 bases; bases with no gene match: 11. This CDR3 contains 16 residues. As DNA, the CDR3 is TGTGCCAGCAGTTCTAGCGGGAGGGCCGGGTTCTATGAGCAGTTCTTC. It yields the protein CASSSSGRAGFYEQFF.

In its sample, this clone was seen a few times. The genes are TRBV27 and TRBJ2-2; 8 nucleotides match TRBD1. The germline V gene has CDR1 MNHEY and CDR2 SMNVEV (reference sequence). J lost 6 bases, V lost 6 bases, and 15 bases had no gene match. The CDR3 is 17 residues long. The CDR3 DNA reads as TGTGCCAGCAGCCCCATAATGAGGACAGGGTATGCCGGGGAGCTGTTTTTT. Its translation is CASSPIMRTGYAGELFF.

The gene calls are TRBV6-4 and TRBJ2-7; the D gene is possibly TRBD1 (5 bases). The CDR3 is made up of 14 amino acids. V was trimmed by 8 bases and J by 2 bases, leaving 16 bases between them. Germline CDR1 MRHNA, CDR2 SNTAGT. The CDR3 sequence: CASPILGRAYEQYV. In DNA form, the CDR3 reads TGTGCCAGCCCTATTCTTGGCAGGGCCTACGAGCAGTACGTC.

V and J are TRBV7-2 and TRBJ1-4; D not certain. The germline gives CDR1 SGHTA, CDR2 FQGNSA. Trimming removed 4 bases from V and 4 bases from J, with 10 bases in between. The CDR3 spans 14 residues. CDR3 nucleotide sequence: TGTGCCAGCAGCTCAGGACGGGGTAATGAAAAACTGTTTTTT. Protein product: CASSSGRGNEKLFF.

The chain uses TRBV4-1 and TRBJ1-2; no definite D call. The CDR3 has 17 amino acids. Trimming took off 0 bases at V and 8 bases at J, with 22 bases between the two ends. Germline loops: CDR1 MGHRA, CDR2 YSYEKL. The DNA for the CDR3 is TGCGCCAGCAGCCAAGATGTTTTAGATTTCGGGGTTTGGGGCTACACCTTC. Translating gives CASSQDVLDFGVWGYTF.

The chain combines TRBV6-5 with TRBJ2-7, with D unresolved. V shed 4 bases and J shed 2 bases, with 12 bases lying between them. The CDR3 is 14 amino acids. The V gene's germline CDR1 is MNHEY and CDR2 SVGAGI. The CDR3 DNA sequence: TGTGCCAGCAGTTTCCTACCTTACCCCTACGAGCAGTACTTC. This codes for CASSFLPYPYEQYF.